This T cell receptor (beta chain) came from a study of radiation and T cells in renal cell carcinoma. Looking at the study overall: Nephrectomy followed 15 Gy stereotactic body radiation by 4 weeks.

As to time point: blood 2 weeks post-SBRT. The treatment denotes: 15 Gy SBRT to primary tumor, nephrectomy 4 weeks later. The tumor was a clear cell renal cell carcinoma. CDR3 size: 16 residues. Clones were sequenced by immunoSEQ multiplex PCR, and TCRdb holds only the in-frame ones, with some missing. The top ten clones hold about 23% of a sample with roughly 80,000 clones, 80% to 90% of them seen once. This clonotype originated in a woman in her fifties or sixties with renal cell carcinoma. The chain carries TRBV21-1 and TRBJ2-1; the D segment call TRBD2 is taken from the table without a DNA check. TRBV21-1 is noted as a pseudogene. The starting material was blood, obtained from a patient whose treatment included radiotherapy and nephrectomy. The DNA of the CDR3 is TGTGCCAGCAGCAAAGAACGGGGGGGCGGATACAATGAGCAGTTCTTC. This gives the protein CASSKERGGGYNEQFF.